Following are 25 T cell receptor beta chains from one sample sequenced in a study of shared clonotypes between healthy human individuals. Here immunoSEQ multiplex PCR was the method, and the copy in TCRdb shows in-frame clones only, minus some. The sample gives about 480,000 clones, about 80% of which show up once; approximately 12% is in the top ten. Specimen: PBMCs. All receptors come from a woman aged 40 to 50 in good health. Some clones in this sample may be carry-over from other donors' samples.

CDR3 nucleotide sequence: TGTGCCAGCAGTTTACCGGGGGACTCCTCCTACGAGCAGTACTTC. Translation: CASSLPGDSSYEQYF. The gene calls are TRBV28 and TRBJ2-7; the D gene is possibly TRBD2 (6 bases). The ends were cut back, 2 bases at V and 0 bases at J, with 11 bases in the middle. The germline V gene has CDR1 MDHEN and CDR2 SYDVKM. The CDR3 has 15 residues.

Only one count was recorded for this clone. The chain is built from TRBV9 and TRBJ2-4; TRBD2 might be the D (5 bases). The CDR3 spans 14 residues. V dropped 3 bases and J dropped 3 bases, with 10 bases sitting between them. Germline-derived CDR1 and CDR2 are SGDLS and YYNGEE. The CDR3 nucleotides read TGTGCCAGCAGCGGCCGGGAAGGCAAAAACATTCAGTACTTC. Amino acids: CASSGREGKNIQYF.

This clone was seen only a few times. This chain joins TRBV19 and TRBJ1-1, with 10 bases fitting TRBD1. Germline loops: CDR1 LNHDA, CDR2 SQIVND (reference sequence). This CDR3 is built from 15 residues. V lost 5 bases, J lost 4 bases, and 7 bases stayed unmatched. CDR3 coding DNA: TGTGCCAGTAGTCCGACAGGGGGCTTGATCACTGAAGCTTTCTTT. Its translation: CASSPTGGLITEAFF.

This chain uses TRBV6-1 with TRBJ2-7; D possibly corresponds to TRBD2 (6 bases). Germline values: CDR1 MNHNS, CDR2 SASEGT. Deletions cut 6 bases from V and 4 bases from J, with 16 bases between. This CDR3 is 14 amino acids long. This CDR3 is CASSPSGGVYEQYF. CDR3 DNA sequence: TGTGCCAGCAGCCCCAGCGGCGGGGTGTACGAGCAGTACTTC.

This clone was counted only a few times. The CDR3 DNA sequence: TGTGCCAGCAGCTCCGGGACAGGGTTGACACCCCTCCACTTT. This encodes CASSSGTGLTPLHF. The chain is built from TRBV7-2 and TRBJ1-6, with 9 positions matching TRBD1. The CDR3 extends over 14 amino acids. J lost 11 bases, V lost 4 bases, and 6 bases had no gene match. The germline V gene has CDR1 SGHTA and CDR2 FQGNSA.

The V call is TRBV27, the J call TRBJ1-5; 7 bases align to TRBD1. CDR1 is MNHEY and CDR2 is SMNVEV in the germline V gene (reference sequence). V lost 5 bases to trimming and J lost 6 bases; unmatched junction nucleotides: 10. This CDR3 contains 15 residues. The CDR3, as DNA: TGTGCCAGCAGTGGGCAGACAGGGCATAGTCAGCCCCAGCATTTT. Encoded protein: CASSGQTGHSQPQHF.

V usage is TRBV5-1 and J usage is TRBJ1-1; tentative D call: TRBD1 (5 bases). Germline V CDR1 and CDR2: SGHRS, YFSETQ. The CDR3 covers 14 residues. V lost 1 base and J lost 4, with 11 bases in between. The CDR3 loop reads CASSLSGRGTEAFF. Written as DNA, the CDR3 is TGCGCCAGCAGCTTGTCAGGGAGGGGCACTGAAGCTTTCTTT. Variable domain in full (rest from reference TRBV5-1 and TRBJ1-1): KAGVTQTPRYLIKTRGQQVTLSCSPISGHRSVSWYQQTPGQGLQFLFEYFSETQRNKGNFPGRFSGRQFSNSRSEMNVSTLELGDSALYLCASSLSGRGTEAFFGQGTRLTVV.

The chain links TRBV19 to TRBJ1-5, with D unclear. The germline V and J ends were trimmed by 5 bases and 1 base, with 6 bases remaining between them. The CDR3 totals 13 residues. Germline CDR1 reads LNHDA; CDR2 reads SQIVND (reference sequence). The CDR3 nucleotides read TGTGCCAGTAGTTACATGAGCAATCAGCCCCAGCATTTT. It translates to CASSYMSNQPQHF.

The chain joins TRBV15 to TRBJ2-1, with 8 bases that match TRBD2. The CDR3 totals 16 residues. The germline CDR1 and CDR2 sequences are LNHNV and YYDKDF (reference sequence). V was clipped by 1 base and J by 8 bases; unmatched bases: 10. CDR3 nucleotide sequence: TGTGCCACCAGCAGAGCGTTGGCGGGAGGAGAGGATGAGCAGTTCTTC. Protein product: CATSRALAGGEDEQFF. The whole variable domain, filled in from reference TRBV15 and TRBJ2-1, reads DAMVIQNPRYQVTQFGKPVTLSCSQTLNHNVMYWYQQKSSQAPKLLFHYYDKDFNNEADTPDNFQSRRPNTSFCFLDIRSPGLGDTAMYLCATSRALAGGEDEQFFGPGTRLTVL.

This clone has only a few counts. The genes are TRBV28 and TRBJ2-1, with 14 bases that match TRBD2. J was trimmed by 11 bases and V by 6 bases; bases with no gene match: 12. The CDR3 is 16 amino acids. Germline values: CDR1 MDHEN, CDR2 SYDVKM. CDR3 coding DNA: TGTGCCAGCAGCCCCCCCGGGACTAGCGGGGGTTCCCAGCAGTTCTTC. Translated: CASSPPGTSGGSQQFF.

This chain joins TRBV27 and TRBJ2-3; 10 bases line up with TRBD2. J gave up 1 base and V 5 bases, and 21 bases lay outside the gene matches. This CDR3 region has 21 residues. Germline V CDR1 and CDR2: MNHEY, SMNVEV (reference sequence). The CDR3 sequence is CASSPSGARLAGRGGTDTQYF. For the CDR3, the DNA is TGTGCCAGCAGTCCCTCGGGGGCGCGACTAGCGGGCCGAGGTGGCACAGATACGCAGTATTTT.

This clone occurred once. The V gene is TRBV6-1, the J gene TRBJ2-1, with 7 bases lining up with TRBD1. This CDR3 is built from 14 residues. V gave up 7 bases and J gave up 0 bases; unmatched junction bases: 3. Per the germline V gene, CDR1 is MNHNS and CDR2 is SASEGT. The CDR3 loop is CASTRQGSYNEQFF. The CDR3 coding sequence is TGTGCCAGCACCCGACAGGGCTCCTACAATGAGCAGTTCTTC.

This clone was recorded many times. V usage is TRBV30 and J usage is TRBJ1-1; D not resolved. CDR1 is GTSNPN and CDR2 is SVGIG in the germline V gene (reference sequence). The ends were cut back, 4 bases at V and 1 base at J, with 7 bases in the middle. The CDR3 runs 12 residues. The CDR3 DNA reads TGTGCCTGGATGGGTGGGAACACTGAAGCTTTCTTT. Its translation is CAWMGGNTEAFF.

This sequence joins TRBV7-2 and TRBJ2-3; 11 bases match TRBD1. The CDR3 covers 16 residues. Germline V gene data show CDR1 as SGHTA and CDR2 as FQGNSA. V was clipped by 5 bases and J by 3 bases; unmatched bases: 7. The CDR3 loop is CASSPRTGGRTDTQYF. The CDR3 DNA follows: TGTGCCAGCAGCCCCCGGACAGGGGGCAGGACAGATACGCAGTATTTT.

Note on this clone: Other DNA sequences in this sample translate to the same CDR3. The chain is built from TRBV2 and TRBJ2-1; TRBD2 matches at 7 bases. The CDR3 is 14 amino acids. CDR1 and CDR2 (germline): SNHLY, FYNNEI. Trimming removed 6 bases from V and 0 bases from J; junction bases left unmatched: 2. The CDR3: CASRRENSYNEQFF. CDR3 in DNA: TGTGCCAGCAGGCGGGAGAACTCCTACAATGAGCAGTTCTTC.

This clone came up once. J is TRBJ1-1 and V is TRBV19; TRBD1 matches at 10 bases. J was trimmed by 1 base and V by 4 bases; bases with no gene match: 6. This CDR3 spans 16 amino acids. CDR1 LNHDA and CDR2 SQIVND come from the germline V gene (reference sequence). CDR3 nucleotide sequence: TGTGCCAGTAGTACTACTCGGACAGGGGGGAACACTGAAGCTTTCTTT. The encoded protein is CASSTTRTGGNTEAFF.

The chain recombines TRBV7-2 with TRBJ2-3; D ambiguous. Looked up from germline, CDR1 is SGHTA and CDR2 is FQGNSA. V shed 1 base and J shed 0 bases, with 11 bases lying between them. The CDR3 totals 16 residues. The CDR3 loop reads CASSLVPGSSTDTQYF. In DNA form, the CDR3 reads TGTGCCAGCAGCTTAGTCCCCGGGTCTAGCACAGATACGCAGTATTTT.

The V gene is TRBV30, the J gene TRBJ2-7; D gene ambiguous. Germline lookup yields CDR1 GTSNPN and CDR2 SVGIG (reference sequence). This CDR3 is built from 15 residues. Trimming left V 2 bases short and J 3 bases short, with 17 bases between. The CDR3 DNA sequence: TGTGCCTGGAGTACCACCAGTCAAAGGTTCTACGAGCAGTACTTC. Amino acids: CAWSTTSQRFYEQYF. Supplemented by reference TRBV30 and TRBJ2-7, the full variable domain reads SQTIHQWPATLVQPVGSPLSLECTVEGTSNPNLYWYRQAAGRGLQLLFYSVGIGQISSEVPQNLSASRPQDRQFILSSKKLLLSDSGFYLCAWSTTSQRFYEQYFGPGTRLTVT.

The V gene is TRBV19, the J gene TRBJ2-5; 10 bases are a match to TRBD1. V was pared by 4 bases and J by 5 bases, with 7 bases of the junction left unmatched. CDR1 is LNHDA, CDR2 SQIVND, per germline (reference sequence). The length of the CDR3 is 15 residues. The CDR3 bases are TGTGCCAGTAGTACCCGCCGGACAGGGGGGGAGACCCAGTACTTC. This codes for CASSTRRTGGETQYF.

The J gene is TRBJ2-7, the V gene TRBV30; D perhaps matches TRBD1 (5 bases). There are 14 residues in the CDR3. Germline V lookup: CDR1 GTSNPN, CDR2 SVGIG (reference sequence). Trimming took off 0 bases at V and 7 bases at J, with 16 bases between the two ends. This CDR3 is CAWSVSGGTGEQYF. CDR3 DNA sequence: TGTGCCTGGAGTGTATCCGGCGGCACAGGAGAGCAGTACTTC.

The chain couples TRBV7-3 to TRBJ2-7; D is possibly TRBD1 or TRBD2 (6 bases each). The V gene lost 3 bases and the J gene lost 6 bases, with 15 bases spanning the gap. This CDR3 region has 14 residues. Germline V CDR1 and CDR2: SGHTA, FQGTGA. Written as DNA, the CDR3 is TGTGCCAGCAGCTTGGGGCCGGGGGCGGTCGAGCAGTACTTC. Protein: CASSLGPGAVEQYF.

In DNA, the CDR3 is TGTGCCAGCAGCTCATATGATCGGGCGTCCTACGAGCAGTACTTC. Its protein product is CASSSYDRASYEQYF. The V and J genes are TRBV7-9 and TRBJ2-7; D gene ambiguous. This CDR3 comprises 15 residues. Germline CDR1 SEHNR, CDR2 FQNEAQ (reference sequence). V lost 4 bases and J 1 base, leaving 14 bases between the germline ends.

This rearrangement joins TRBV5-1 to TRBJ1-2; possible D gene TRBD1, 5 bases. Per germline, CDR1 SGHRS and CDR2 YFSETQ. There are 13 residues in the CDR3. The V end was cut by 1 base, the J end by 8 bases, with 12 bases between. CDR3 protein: CASSLRGWNGYTF. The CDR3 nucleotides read TGCGCCAGCAGCTTGAGGGGATGGAACGGCTACACCTTC.

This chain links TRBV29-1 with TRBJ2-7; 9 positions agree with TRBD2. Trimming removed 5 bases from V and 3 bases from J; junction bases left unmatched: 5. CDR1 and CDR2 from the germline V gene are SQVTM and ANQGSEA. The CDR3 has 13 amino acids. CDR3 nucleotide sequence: TGCAGCGTTCGACTAGCGGACAGCTACGAGCAGTACTTC. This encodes CSVRLADSYEQYF.

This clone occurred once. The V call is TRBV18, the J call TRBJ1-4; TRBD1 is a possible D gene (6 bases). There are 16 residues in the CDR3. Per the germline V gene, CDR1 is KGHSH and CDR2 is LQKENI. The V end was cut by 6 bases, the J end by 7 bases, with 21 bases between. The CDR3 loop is CASSDLLQGLSEKLFF. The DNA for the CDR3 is TGTGCCAGCTCCGACCTTTTACAGGGATTGAGTGAAAAACTGTTTTTT. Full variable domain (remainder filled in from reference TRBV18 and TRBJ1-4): NAGVMQNPRHLVRRRGQEARLRCSPMKGHSHVYWYRQLPEEGLKFMVYLQKENIIDESGMPKERFSAEFPKEGPSILRIQQVVRGDSAAYFCASSDLLQGLSEKLFFGSGTQLSVL.